Here is one TCR beta chain with its context. Its antigen remains unknown. Pooling covered second doses at about 4 or about 12 weeks. The data belong to a study of T cell responses to AZD1222 COVID-19 vaccine. CDR1 and CDR2 from the germline V gene are LNHNV and YYDKDF (reference sequence). The J segment lost 0 bases and the V segment lost 4 bases, leaving 4 bases of the junction unmatched. CDR3 length: 15 amino acids. Only in-frame clones appear in the TCRdb table, and some are missing; sequencing was by immunoSEQ multiplex PCR. The sample shows 190,000 or so clones, approximately 90% of them seen only once. Study-level points and caveats: A reported finding is that nearly half of spike-specific TCRs target unmutated variant regions. Clonal diversity was possibly underestimated, and white British individuals and females predominated among donors.

The chain joins TRBV15 to TRBJ1-1; 8 nucleotides agree with TRBD1. The starting material was peripheral blood, obtained 28 days after the second AZD1222 dose. This sequence originates from an adult who received the AZD1222 COVID-19 vaccine. The CDR3 nucleotides are TGTGCCACCAGCACCGGACAGGGTCTGAACACTGAAGCTTTCTTT. Translating it yields CATSTGQGLNTEAFF.